A single sample is the source of the 21 T cell receptor beta chains below, sequenced in a study of identical twins. TCRdb called the 5' RACE reads again in MiXCR, with one record for every CDR3 protein. This table has roughly 750,000 distinct CDR3 sequences, less than 25% appearing once. These data were also reused for a study on T cells expressing NK-cell markers.

The sequenced sample consisted of PBMCs. These receptors were obtained from a woman aged 18-30 years in good health.

V gene TRBV7-2 combines with J gene TRBJ2-3; 8 nucleotides align to TRBD2. The ends lost 3 bases at V and 9 bases at J; junction bases unmatched: 14. This CDR3 has 16 residues. CDR1 is SGHTA, CDR2 FQGNSA, per germline. CDR3 loop: CASSFDGTSRLYTQYF. In DNA form, the CDR3 reads TGTGCCAGCAGCTTCGACGGGACTAGTCGGTTGTACACGCAGTATTTT.

This clonotype was observed a handful of times. The rearrangement uses TRBV12-3 or TRBV12-4 and TRBJ2-4; D is tentatively TRBD1 or TRBD2 (5 bases each). Trimming took 4 bases from V and 7 from J, leaving 14 bases between them. This CDR3 is built from 14 residues. The CDR3 is CASSYGTRGNIQYF. Written as DNA, the CDR3 is TGTGCCAGCAGTTATGGGACCAGAGGGAACATTCAGTACTTC.

This clonotype showed up just a few times. The chain employs TRBV5-5 and TRBJ2-1; TRBD2 aligns across 11 bases. Germline V gives CDR1 SGHKS, CDR2 YYEKEE (reference sequence). The CDR3 contains 15 residues. With 5 bases clipped from V and 5 bases from J, the junction kept 6 bases outside the gene matches. CDR3 sequence reads: CASSKTSGTNNEQFF. The CDR3 bases are TGTGCCAGCAGTAAGACTAGCGGGACAAACAATGAGCAGTTCTTC. The full variable domain, rest sourced from reference TRBV5-5 and TRBJ2-1, is DAGVTQSPTHLIKTRGQQVTLRCSPISGHKSVSWYQQVLGQGPQFIFQYYEKEERGRGNFPDRFSARQFPNYSSELNVNALLLGDSALYLCASSKTSGTNNEQFFGPGTRLTVL.

This clonotype was seen only a few times. As DNA, the CDR3 is TGCAGTGCCCGAACTAGCGGGGAAGAGACCCAGTACTTC. Translating it yields CSARTSGEETQYF. The chain couples TRBV20-1 to TRBJ2-5; 10 bases fit TRBD2. CDR1 is DFQATT and CDR2 is SNEGSKA in the germline V gene (reference sequence). There are 13 residues in the CDR3. V was clipped by 6 bases and J by 3 bases; unmatched bases: 4.

The chain recombines TRBV29-1 with TRBJ1-1; D call uncertain. Germline V gene data show CDR1 as SQVTM and CDR2 as ANQGSEA. The ends were cut back, 5 bases at V and 4 bases at J, with 14 bases in the middle. The CDR3 runs 13 residues. CDR3 amino acids: CSVLGLLGTEAFF. CDR3 nucleotide sequence: TGCAGCGTTCTCGGTTTGCTAGGCACTGAAGCTTTCTTT.

Only a few counts were recorded for this clonotype. The genes are TRBV6-1 and TRBJ2-5; maybe TRBD2 (7 bases). CDR3 length: 13 residues. Looked up from germline, CDR1 is MNHNS and CDR2 is SASEGT. With 5 bases removed from V and 5 bases from J, the gap between germline ends came to 12 bases. The CDR3 DNA reads as TGTGCCAGCAGTCGAGGGGGAGGGGAGACCCAGTACTTC. The encoded protein is CASSRGGGETQYF.

The CDR3 bases are TGTGCCAGCAGCCTGGCAAACCCCTCCTACGAGCAGTACTTC. Its protein is CASSLANPSYEQYF. This chain joins TRBV27 and TRBJ2-7; D uncertain. Germline V gene lookup returns CDR1 MNHEY and CDR2 SMNVEV (reference sequence). Trimming pared 6 bases from V and 0 bases from J, leaving 12 bases between. The CDR3 spans 14 residues.

This clonotype was seen a handful of times. Here the CDR3 reads CSAIGTSGRAAADTQYF. As DNA, the CDR3 is TGCAGTGCTATAGGGACTAGCGGGAGAGCCGCCGCAGATACGCAGTATTTT. The chain couples TRBV20-1 to TRBJ2-3; TRBD2 matches 14 bases. The length of the CDR3 is 17 residues. V trimming: 4 bases; J trimming: 4 bases; junction bases outside the gene matches: 10. CDR1 is DFQATT and CDR2 is SNEGSKA in the germline V gene (reference sequence).

This clonotype has at least ten counts. The chain is built from TRBV7-8 and TRBJ2-1; D uncertain. The CDR3 covers 14 residues. V gave up 2 bases and J gave up 7 bases, with 12 bases separating them. Germline V gene data show CDR1 as SGHVS and CDR2 as FQNEAQ. The CDR3 nucleotides read TGTGCCAGCAGCTTAAGGGTCCCACGGAATGAGCAGTTCTTC. It specifies CASSLRVPRNEQFF.

This chain joins TRBV7-2 and TRBJ2-5, with TRBD2 as a possible D gene (5 bases). V was trimmed by 3 bases and J by 5 bases, leaving 16 bases between them. CDR1 and CDR2 (germline): SGHTA, FQGNSA. The CDR3 covers 15 residues. CDR3 region: CASSLAIGIAETQYF. DNA of the CDR3: TGTGCCAGCAGCTTGGCAATCGGTATAGCGGAGACCCAGTACTTC.

CDR3 sequence (DNA): TGTGCCAGCCCTCCGGGACCCCATTCCTACGAGCAGTACTTC. This gives the protein CASPPGPHSYEQYF. V is TRBV6-1 and J is TRBJ2-7, with D perhaps being TRBD1 or TRBD2 (5 bases each). The CDR3 has 14 amino acids. The germline V gene encodes CDR1 MNHNS and CDR2 SASEGT. The ends were cut back, 8 bases at V and 1 base at J, with 15 bases in the middle.

This clonotype was observed a handful of times. The CDR3 coding sequence is TGTGCCAGCAGTTACCAGACTAGCGGGAGGGGATCTGAGCAGTTCTTC. As protein: CASSYQTSGRGSEQFF. The V and J genes are TRBV6-5 and TRBJ2-1, with TRBD2 matching over 14 bases. The germline CDR1 and CDR2 sequences are MNHEY and SVGAGI. The CDR3 is made up of 16 amino acids. V lost 2 bases, J lost 9 bases, and 6 bases stayed unmatched.

This clonotype was picked up a small number of times. J is TRBJ2-7 and V is TRBV27; 7 nucleotides match TRBD1. The length of the CDR3 is 13 residues. Germline-derived CDR1 and CDR2 are MNHEY and SMNVEV (reference sequence). The V segment lost 4 bases and the J segment 5 bases; nucleotides outside the gene matches: 5. CDR3 amino acids: CASSSTGFDEQYF. For the CDR3, the DNA is TGTGCCAGCAGTTCGACAGGGTTTGACGAGCAGTACTTC.

The sample holds a few counts of this clonotype. The J gene is TRBJ1-1, the V gene TRBV5-1, with 7 positions matching TRBD1. CDR1 and CDR2 (germline): SGHRS, YFSETQ. V shed 3 bases, J shed 1 base, and the junction held 6 bases outside the gene matches. CDR3 length equals 15 residues. Here the CDR3 reads CASSSRTGANTEAFF. Here the CDR3 DNA reads TGCGCCAGCAGCTCTCGGACAGGCGCGAACACTGAAGCTTTCTTT.

This chain's CDR3 is CASRLSVTRATGELFF. The CDR3 coding sequence is TGTGCCAGCAGACTATCGGTAACGAGGGCCACCGGGGAGCTGTTTTTT. This rearrangement joins TRBV6-5 to TRBJ2-2, with a possible D match to TRBD2 (5 bases). This CDR3 region has 16 residues. The germline V gene encodes CDR1 MNHEY and CDR2 SVGAGI. The V and J ends lost 6 bases and 4 bases respectively, with 18 bases between them.

This clonotype was recorded a few times. The rearrangement uses TRBV5-1 and TRBJ2-7; tentatively, D is TRBD2 (6 bases). The V gene's germline CDR1 is SGHRS and CDR2 YFSETQ. Deletions cut 3 bases from V and 5 bases from J, with 18 bases between. The CDR3 has 15 residues. CDR3 coding DNA: TGCGCCAGCAGCTGGTGGGGGAGGCATAGCGACGAGCAGTACTTC. This gives the protein CASSWWGRHSDEQYF.

This clonotype has at least ten counts. The chain combines TRBV12-3 or TRBV12-4 with TRBJ1-5; TRBD1 is a possible D gene (6 bases). Trimming took off 3 bases at V and 2 bases at J, with 14 bases between the two ends. The CDR3 totals 16 residues. This CDR3 reads CASSFSSSGGNQPQHF. In DNA form, the CDR3 reads TGTGCCAGCAGTTTTTCGAGTTCAGGGGGCAATCAGCCCCAGCATTTT.

The CDR3 region is CASSSGGTSGEEQFF. The CDR3 nucleotides are TGTGCCAGCAGCTCAGGGGGGACTAGCGGAGAGGAGCAGTTCTTC. The rearrangement links TRBV9 to TRBJ2-1, with 11 bases fitting TRBD2. The CDR3 spans 15 residues. The trim removed 4 bases at V and 10 bases at J, leaving 10 bases unmatched. The germline CDR1 and CDR2 sequences are SGDLS and YYNGEE.

The V gene is TRBV7-2, the J gene TRBJ2-1, with TRBD2 identical over 9 bases. The CDR3 contains 14 residues. Germline V CDR1 and CDR2: SGHTA, FQGNSA. Unmatched junction bases numbered 9, after V lost 7 bases and J lost 8 bases. The CDR3 loop reads CASTPGSGSHEQFF. The CDR3 DNA follows: TGTGCCAGCACCCCAGGTAGCGGGAGCCATGAGCAGTTCTTC.

This clonotype was seen repeatedly, ten times or more. V gene TRBV5-1 combines with J gene TRBJ2-1, with D tentatively TRBD2 (6 bases). The CDR3 is 14 amino acids. Germline V gene sequence: CDR1 SGHRS, CDR2 YFSETQ. V lost 2 bases to trimming and J lost 6 bases, with 12 bases between them. In nucleotides, the CDR3 is TGCGCCAGCAGCTTCATACGGGGGACCAATGAGCAGTTCTTC. Translated, it gives CASSFIRGTNEQFF.

This clonotype was picked up one time. J is TRBJ1-5 and V is TRBV6-2 or TRBV6-3, with D unclear. CDR1 is MNHEY and CDR2 is SVGEGT in the germline V gene. CDR3 length equals 12 residues. V was trimmed by 6 bases and J by 9 bases, leaving 12 bases between them. The CDR3 coding sequence is TGTGCCAGCAGCCAAACCCCGATGCCCCAGCATTTT. Translation gives CASSQTPMPQHF.